The next 4 T cell receptor beta chains were all read from a single sample in a study of CD4 T cells in relation to SARS-CoV-2 and coronaviruses. Repertoires were generated with immunoSEQ multiplex PCR, while TCRdb's copy carries only in-frame clones and drops some. The table lists around 18,000 clones, about 68% of them singletons. Antigens for these TCRs are unknown. Before the COVID-19 pandemic, during about 2010-2018, CD4+ T cells were taken from unexposed donors. After about 11 days of culture, CD4+ T cells were isolated. Sequencing input: CD4+ T cells from PBMCs, cultured in vitro. Every receptor here comes from a human donor in good health.

This chain joins TRBV19 and TRBJ1-1; tentative D call: TRBD1 (6 bases). CDR1 and CDR2 from the germline V gene are LNHDA and SQIVND (reference sequence). V was cut by 5 bases and J by 1 base, with 14 bases left in between. The CDR3 is 15 residues long. CDR3 sequence: CASSLPGVGNTEAFF. Here the CDR3 DNA reads TGTGCCAGTAGTTTACCAGGGGTGGGGAACACTGAAGCTTTCTTT.

The rearrangement uses TRBV5-1 and TRBJ2-7; 11 bases match TRBD2. This CDR3 spans 17 amino acids. J was trimmed by 2 bases and V by 1 base; bases with no gene match: 8. Germline V gene data show CDR1 as SGHRS and CDR2 as YFSETQ. CDR3 nucleotide sequence: TGCGCCAGCAGCTTGTCCTCGGGGACTAGCGGCACCTACGAGCAGTACTTC. Translation gives CASSLSSGTSGTYEQYF.

The chain recombines TRBV7-6 with TRBJ2-7, with 14 bases that match TRBD2. Germline trimming cut 5 bases from V and 1 base from J; bases unmatched to any gene: 7. Germline CDR1 SGHVS, CDR2 FNYEAQ. This CDR3 contains 17 residues. CDR3: CASSRRLAGGPSYEQYF. For the CDR3, the DNA is TGTGCCAGCAGCCGACGACTAGCGGGAGGGCCTTCCTACGAGCAGTACTTC.

The chain carries TRBV9 and TRBJ1-3; possibly TRBD1 for D (5 bases). There are 13 residues in the CDR3. Trimming shortened V by 0 bases and J by 4 bases, and 5 bases separated the two germline ends. The germline V gene encodes CDR1 SGDLS and CDR2 YYNGEE. CDR3: CASSVGTGNTIYF. The CDR3 DNA is TGTGCCAGCAGCGTAGGGACAGGAAACACCATATATTTT.